The TCR beta chain under discussion was sequenced for a study of post-analysis software for immune sequencing data (dated by TCRdb to about 2015). About the full investigation: The recorded disease courses included relapsing-remitting, secondary progressive and progressive-relapsing multiple sclerosis, and some patients had no subtype annotation. Patient repertoires were compared against ten to eleven previously published healthy control repertoires from donors aged about 6 to 27 years. A subset of samples was prepared in parallel using single-end sample barcoding, then pooled and co-amplified after Illumina adapter ligation.

In the case of this clonotype: Its antigen remains unidentified. Base qualities are not recorded, but no much larger clone differs from it by a single base.

Library construction relied on PCR. For sequencing, an Illumina HiSeq 2500 was employed. Unique molecular identifiers were incorporated into TCR beta cDNA libraries to reduce PCR and sequencing biases. Roughly 500,000 cDNA molecules were obtained for every 1 to 10 million input T cells, so each molecule roughly corresponded to one T cell. The patient libraries were prepared and sequenced with the same protocol used for the earlier healthy control dataset. Within a given batch, samples were prepared together, multiplexed and sequenced on the same HiSeq lane. On the authors' methods: Raw barcoded reads were processed with MIGEC, and single-read molecular identifier groups were discarded before consensus assembly and CDR3 extraction. VDJtools was used for post-analysis of the clonotype tables, and diversity was normalized by down-sampling every dataset to the size of the smallest sample. Repertoire overlap clustering matched CDR3 amino acid but not nucleotide sequences to correct batch-related cross-sample contamination. TCRdb trimmed the raw reads at Q25, called clones with MiXCR and kept productive beta chains. Duplicate CDR3 protein sequences are folded into a single record with the most common DNA and genes. The V and J calls here are based on TCRdb, not the publication. This sample holds roughly 730,000 distinct CDR3 sequences; 30% were observed only once. Around 0.6% of the sample is taken by the ten largest.

To demonstrate the VDJtools post-analysis software, the study profiled TCR beta repertoires from the peripheral blood of under 15 young patients with multiple sclerosis. The patients with multiple sclerosis were children and adolescents between 6 and 15 years of age. The CDR3, from cysteine to phenylalanine, totals 17 residues. The CDR3 DNA has 51 bases and is translated from base 1. V and J lose 1 base and 0 bases, and a span of 11 bases separates them. CDR1 is given as SGHRS and CDR2 as YFSETQ, both from the germline V gene. Overall study outcomes, separate from this receptor: Compared with controls, multiple sclerosis patients had significantly lower normalized Chao1 diversity, a finding suggesting substantial peripheral T-cell clonal expansion. Four to six TRBV segments, including TRBV5-6, TRBV5-1 and TRBV20-1, were significantly more frequent in patients than controls. The control group was slightly older than the multiple sclerosis patient group. Direct clustering with F measure revealed strong co-clustering of samples prepared in the same batch, which led to a batch-effect correction.

Material for sequencing was blood. Here the chain combines TRBV5-1 and TRBJ2-6, with a weak D call of TRBD1 (5 bases match). The receptor's source is a girl aged 10-17 years with multiple sclerosis. Here is the DNA: TGCGCCAGCAGCTTGTGGCAGGGCAGCTCTGGGGCCAACGTCCTGACTTTC. This codes for CASSLWQGSSGANVLTF.